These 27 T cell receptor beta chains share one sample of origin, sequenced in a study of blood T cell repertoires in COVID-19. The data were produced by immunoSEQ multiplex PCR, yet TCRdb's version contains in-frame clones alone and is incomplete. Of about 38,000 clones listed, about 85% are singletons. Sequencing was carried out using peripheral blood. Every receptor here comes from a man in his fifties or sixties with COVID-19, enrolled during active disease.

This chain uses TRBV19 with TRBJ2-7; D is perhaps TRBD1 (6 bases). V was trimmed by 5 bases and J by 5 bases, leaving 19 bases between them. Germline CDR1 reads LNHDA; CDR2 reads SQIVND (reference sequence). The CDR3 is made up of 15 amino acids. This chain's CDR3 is CASSQRSGVGDEQYF. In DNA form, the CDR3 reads TGTGCCAGTAGTCAAAGATCAGGGGTCGGCGACGAGCAGTACTTC.

The CDR3 loop reads CASSEQLAGDTQYF. In DNA, the CDR3 is TGTGCCAGCAGTGAACAGCTAGCCGGGGATACGCAGTATTTT. The rearrangement joins TRBV6-1 to TRBJ2-3, with a weak D call TRBD2 (5 bases). V lost 2 bases to trimming and J lost 6 bases, with 12 bases between them. CDR3 length: 14 residues. Per germline, CDR1 MNHNS and CDR2 SASEGT.

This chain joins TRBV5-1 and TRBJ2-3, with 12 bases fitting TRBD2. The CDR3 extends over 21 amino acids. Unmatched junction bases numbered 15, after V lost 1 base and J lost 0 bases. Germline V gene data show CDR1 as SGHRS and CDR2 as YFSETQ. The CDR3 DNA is TGCGCCAGCAGCTTGACAGGGGGAGGACTAGCGGGACCCTCGAGCACAGATACGCAGTATTTT. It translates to CASSLTGGGLAGPSSTDTQYF.

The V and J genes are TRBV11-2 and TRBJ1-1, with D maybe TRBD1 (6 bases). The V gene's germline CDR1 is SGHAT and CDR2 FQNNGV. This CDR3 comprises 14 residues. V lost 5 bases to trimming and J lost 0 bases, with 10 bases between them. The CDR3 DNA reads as TGTGCCAGCAGCCCTAACAGGGTGAACACTGAAGCTTTCTTT. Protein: CASSPNRVNTEAFF.

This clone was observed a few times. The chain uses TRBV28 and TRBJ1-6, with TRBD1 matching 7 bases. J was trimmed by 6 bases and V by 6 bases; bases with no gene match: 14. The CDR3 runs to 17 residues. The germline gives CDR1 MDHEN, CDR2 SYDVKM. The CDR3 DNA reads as TGTGCCAGCAGCCCCATGGAGACAGGGCTGGGTAATTCACCCCTCCACTTT. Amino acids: CASSPMETGLGNSPLHF.

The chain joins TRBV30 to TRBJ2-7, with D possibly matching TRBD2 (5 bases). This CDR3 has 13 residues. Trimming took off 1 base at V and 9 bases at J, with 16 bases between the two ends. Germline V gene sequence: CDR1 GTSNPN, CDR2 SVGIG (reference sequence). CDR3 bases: TGTGCCTGGAGTGGAGGCGTCGGGAAGGGGCAGTACTTC. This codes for CAWSGGVGKGQYF. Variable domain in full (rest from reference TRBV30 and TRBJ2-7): SQTIHQWPATLVQPVGSPLSLECTVEGTSNPNLYWYRQAAGRGLQLLFYSVGIGQISSEVPQNLSASRPQDRQFILSSKKLLLSDSGFYLCAWSGGVGKGQYFGPGTRLTVT.

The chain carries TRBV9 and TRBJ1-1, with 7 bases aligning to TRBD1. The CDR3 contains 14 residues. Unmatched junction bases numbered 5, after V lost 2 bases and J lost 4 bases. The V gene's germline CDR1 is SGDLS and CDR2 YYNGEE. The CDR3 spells CASSVLDRVTEAFF. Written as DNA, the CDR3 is TGTGCCAGCAGCGTTTTAGACAGGGTCACTGAAGCTTTCTTT.

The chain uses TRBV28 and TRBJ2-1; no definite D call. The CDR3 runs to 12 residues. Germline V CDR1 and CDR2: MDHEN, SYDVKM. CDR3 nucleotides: TGTGAATCCGACACCCCCGGCAATGAGCAGTTCTTC. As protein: CESDTPGNEQFF.

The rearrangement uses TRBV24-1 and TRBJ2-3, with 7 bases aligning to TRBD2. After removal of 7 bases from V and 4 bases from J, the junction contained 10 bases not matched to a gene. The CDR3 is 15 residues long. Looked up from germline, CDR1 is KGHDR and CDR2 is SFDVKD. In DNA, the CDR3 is TGTGCCACCAGCGGGGGGTTCTCTCGGGCAGATACGCAGTATTTT. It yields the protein CATSGGFSRADTQYF.

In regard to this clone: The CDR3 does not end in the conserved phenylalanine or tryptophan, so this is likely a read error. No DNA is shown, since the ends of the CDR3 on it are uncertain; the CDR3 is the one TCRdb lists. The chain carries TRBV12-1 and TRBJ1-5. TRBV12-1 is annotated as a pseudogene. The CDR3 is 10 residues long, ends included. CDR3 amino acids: CASSFEGGKV.

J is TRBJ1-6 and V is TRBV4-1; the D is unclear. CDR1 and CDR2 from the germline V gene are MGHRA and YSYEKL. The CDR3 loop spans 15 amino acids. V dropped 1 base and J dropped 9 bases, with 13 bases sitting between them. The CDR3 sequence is CASSQGQRPGSPLHF. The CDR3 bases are TGCGCCAGCAGCCAAGGACAACGCCCTGGTTCACCCCTCCACTTT.

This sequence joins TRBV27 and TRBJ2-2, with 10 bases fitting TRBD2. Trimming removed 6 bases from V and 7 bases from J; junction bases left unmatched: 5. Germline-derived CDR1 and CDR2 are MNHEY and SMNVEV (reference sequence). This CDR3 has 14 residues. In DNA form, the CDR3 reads TGTGCCAGCAGGCCTAGCGGGAGTGGCGGGGAGCTGTTTTTT. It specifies CASRPSGSGGELFF.

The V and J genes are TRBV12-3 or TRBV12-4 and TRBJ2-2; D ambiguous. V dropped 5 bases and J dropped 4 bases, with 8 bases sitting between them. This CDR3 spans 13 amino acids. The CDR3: CASSHTSTGELFF. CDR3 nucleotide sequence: TGTGCCAGCAGTCATACCAGCACCGGGGAGCTGTTTTTT.

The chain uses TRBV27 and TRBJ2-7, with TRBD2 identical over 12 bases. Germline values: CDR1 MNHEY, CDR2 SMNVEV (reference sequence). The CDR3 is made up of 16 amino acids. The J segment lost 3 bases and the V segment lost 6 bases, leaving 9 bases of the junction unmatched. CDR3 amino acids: CASSRQGLAGDYEQYF. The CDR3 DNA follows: TGTGCCAGCAGCCGACAGGGACTAGCGGGCGACTACGAGCAGTACTTC.

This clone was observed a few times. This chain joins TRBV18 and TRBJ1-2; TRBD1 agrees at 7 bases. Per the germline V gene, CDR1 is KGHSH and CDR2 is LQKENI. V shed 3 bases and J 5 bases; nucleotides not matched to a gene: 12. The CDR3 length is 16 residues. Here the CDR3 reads CASSPDTGESGYGYTF. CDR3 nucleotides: TGTGCCAGCTCACCTGATACAGGGGAATCTGGGTATGGCTACACCTTC.

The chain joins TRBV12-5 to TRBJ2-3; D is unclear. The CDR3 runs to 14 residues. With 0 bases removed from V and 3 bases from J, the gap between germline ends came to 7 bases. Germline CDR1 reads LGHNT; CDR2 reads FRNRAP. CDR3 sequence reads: CASGLVSLTDTQYF. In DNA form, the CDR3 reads TGTGCTAGTGGTTTGGTATCCCTGACAGATACGCAGTATTTT.

CDR3 DNA: TGTGCCAGCAGCAACCGGGACAGGGTCAACACCGGGGAGCTGTTTTTT. Its protein product is CASSNRDRVNTGELFF. The V call is TRBV9, the J call TRBJ2-2; 9 bases are a match to TRBD1. The CDR3 contains 16 residues. The J segment lost 2 bases and the V segment lost 4 bases, leaving 6 bases of the junction unmatched. Germline V lookup: CDR1 SGDLS, CDR2 YYNGEE.

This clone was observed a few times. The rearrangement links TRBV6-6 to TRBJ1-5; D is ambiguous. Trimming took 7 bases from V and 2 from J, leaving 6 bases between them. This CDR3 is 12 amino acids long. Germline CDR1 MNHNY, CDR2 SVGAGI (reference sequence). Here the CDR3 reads CASIGGNQPQHF. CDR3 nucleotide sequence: TGTGCCAGCATCGGAGGCAATCAGCCCCAGCATTTT.

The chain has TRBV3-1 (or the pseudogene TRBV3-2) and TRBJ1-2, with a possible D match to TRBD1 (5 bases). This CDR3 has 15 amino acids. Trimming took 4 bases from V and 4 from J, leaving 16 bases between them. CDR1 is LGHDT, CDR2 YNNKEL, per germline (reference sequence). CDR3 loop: CASSRSPQGGYGYTF. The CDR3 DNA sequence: TGTGCCAGCAGCCGGTCCCCCCAGGGCGGCTATGGCTACACCTTC.

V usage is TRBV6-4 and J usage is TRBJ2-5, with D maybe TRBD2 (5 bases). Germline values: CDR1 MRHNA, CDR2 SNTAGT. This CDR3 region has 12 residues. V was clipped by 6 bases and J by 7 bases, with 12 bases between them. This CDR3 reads CASSGPGGTQYF. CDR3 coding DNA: TGTGCCAGCAGCGGTCCCGGAGGGACCCAGTACTTC.

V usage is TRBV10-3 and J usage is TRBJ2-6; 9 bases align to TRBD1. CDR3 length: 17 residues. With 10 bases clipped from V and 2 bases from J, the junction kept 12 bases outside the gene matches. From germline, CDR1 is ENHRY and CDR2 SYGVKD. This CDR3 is CANPTGGKITGANVLTF. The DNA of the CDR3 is TGTGCCAATCCGACAGGGGGTAAAATCACTGGGGCCAACGTCCTGACTTTC.

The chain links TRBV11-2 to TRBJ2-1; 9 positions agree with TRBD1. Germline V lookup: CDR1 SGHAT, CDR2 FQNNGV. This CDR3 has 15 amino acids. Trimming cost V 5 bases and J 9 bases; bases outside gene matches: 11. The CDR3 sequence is CASSKRQGVFGEQFF. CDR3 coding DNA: TGTGCCAGCAGCAAAAGACAGGGGGTTTTTGGTGAGCAGTTCTTC.

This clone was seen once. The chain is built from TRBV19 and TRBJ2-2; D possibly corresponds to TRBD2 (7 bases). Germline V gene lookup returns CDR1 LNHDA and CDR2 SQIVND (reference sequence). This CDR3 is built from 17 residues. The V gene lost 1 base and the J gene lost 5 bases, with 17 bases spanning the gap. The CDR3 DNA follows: TGTGCCAGTAGTATAGGGAGGGGAGGGGGGCCGACCGGGGAGCTGTTTTTT. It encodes CASSIGRGGGPTGELFF.

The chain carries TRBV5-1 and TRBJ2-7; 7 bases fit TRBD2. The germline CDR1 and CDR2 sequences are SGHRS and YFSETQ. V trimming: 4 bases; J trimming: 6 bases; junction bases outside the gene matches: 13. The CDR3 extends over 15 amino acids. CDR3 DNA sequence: TGCGCCAGCAGCATAACCGGGACTACCCCCGGCGAGCAGTACTTC. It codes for CASSITGTTPGEQYF.

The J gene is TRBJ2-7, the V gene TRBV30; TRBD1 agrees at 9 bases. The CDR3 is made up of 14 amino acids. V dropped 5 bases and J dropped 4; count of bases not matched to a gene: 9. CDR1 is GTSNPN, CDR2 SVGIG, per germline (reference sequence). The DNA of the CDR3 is TGTGCCTGGGCGTACTCGACAGGGGGGTACGAGCAGTACTTC. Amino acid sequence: CAWAYSTGGYEQYF.

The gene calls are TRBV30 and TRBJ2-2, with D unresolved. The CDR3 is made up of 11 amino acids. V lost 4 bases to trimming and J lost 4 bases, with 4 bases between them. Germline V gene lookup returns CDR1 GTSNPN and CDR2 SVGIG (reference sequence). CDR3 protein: CAWTITGELFF. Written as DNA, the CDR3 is TGTGCCTGGACCATCACCGGGGAGCTGTTTTTT.

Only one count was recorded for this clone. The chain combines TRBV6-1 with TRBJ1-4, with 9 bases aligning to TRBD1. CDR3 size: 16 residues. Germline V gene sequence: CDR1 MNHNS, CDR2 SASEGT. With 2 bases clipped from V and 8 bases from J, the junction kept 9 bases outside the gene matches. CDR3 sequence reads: CASSERPGQGREKLFF. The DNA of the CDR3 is TGTGCCAGCAGTGAACGCCCGGGACAGGGTAGGGAAAAACTGTTTTTT.